This entry lists 16 T cell receptor beta chains sequenced from one sample in a study of human T cells and chemical hapten exposure. One entry per CDR3 protein results from TCRdb running MiXCR on the RACE reads. The table has around 380,000 distinct CDR3 sequences, more than 4.5% seen once; the top ten hold 2% to 2.5%. Time point meaning: patch test 1, 2 weeks after DPC sensitization. Specified treatment: therapeutic diphenylcyclopropenone sensitization with weekly scalp DPC. The sample consisted of whole blood, taken in connection with sensitization to the hapten diphenylcyclopropenone (DPC). The receptor source for this set is a woman aged 50 to 60 with alopecia areata. Some clones in this sample may be carry-over from other donors' samples.

The chain couples TRBV12-5 to TRBJ2-7, with 7 bases that match TRBD1. The V gene's germline CDR1 is LGHNT and CDR2 FRNRAP. J lost 5 bases, V lost 0 bases, and 10 bases had no gene match. The CDR3 runs to 16 residues. The CDR3 region is CASGLVLKGAVDEQYF. The CDR3 DNA reads as TGTGCTAGTGGTTTGGTACTCAAGGGGGCAGTCGACGAGCAGTACTTC.

This clonotype has just a few counts. The chain links TRBV5-6 to TRBJ2-1, with TRBD1 matching 9 bases. The CDR3 sequence is 16 residues long. Trimming at V came to 3 bases and at J to 5 bases, leaving 9 bases not matched to a gene. Germline V gene lookup returns CDR1 SGHDT and CDR2 YYEEEE. CDR3 protein: CASSSGPGQGHNEQFF. The CDR3 coding sequence is TGTGCCAGCAGCTCGGGTCCGGGACAGGGTCACAATGAGCAGTTCTTC.

This clonotype was found many times. V and J are TRBV4-2 and TRBJ1-4; D is ambiguous. Trimming took 4 bases from V and 0 from J, leaving 9 bases between them. Germline V gene sequence: CDR1 LGHNA, CDR2 YNFKEQ. The CDR3 is 15 residues long. CDR3 DNA: TGTGCCAGCAGCCCGGAGAGAGCAACTAATGAAAAACTGTTTTTT. It encodes CASSPERATNEKLFF.

This clonotype has a handful of counts. V usage is TRBV2 and J usage is TRBJ2-1; D call uncertain. Between the trimmed V and J ends, which lost 6 bases and 8 bases, there was a span of 11 bases. The germline CDR1 and CDR2 sequences are SNHLY and FYNNEI. The CDR3 loop spans 12 amino acids. CDR3 in DNA: TGTGCCAGCAGAAAGCTTTCCGATGAGCAGTTCTTC. It codes for CASRKLSDEQFF.

The gene calls are TRBV5-1 and TRBJ1-2; D gene unclear. Germline loops: CDR1 SGHRS, CDR2 YFSETQ. Trimming took off 0 bases at V and 8 bases at J, with 14 bases between the two ends. The length of the CDR3 is 14 residues. CDR3 sequence reads: CASSLVGDLWGYTF. Written as DNA, the CDR3 is TGCGCCAGCAGCTTGGTCGGAGATCTGTGGGGCTACACCTTC.

This clonotype showed up many times. This sequence joins TRBV6-2 or TRBV6-3 and TRBJ1-1, with 7 bases that match TRBD1. V lost 7 bases and J lost 4; bases outside the gene matches: 9. The V gene's germline CDR1 is MNHEY and CDR2 SVGEGT. This CDR3 spans 14 amino acids. The CDR3 is CASTLTGIGTEAFF. CDR3 nucleotides: TGTGCCAGCACCTTGACAGGGATAGGCACTGAAGCTTTCTTT.

The V gene is TRBV6-6, the J gene TRBJ1-2; no firm D call. V dropped 2 bases and J dropped 2 bases, with 9 bases sitting between them. Germline V gene data show CDR1 as MNHNY and CDR2 as SVGAGI (reference sequence). This CDR3 spans 14 amino acids. CDR3 amino acids: CASSYAEVNYGYTF. The DNA of the CDR3 is TGTGCCAGCAGTTACGCGGAGGTAAACTATGGCTACACCTTC.

This clonotype was found a few times. This chain connects TRBV29-1 to TRBJ1-1; D not resolved. The CDR3 contains 13 residues. Germline assignment: CDR1 SQVTM and CDR2 ANQGSEA. V dropped 8 bases and J dropped 4 bases, with 17 bases sitting between them. The CDR3 region is CSLRSTRFTEAFF. CDR3 DNA: TGCAGCCTTCGCTCGACCCGGTTCACTGAAGCTTTCTTT. The variable domain in full, with the rest retrieved from reference TRBV29-1 and TRBJ1-1, is SAVISQKPSRDICQRGTSLTIQCQVDSQVTMMFWYRQQPGQSLTLIATANQGSEATYESGFVIDKFPISRPNLTFSTLTVSNMSPEDSSIYLCSLRSTRFTEAFFGQGTRLTVV.

This clonotype was detected a few times. The genes are TRBV6-1 and TRBJ1-2, with D possibly being TRBD1 (6 bases). Germline CDR1 MNHNS, CDR2 SASEGT. Trimming took off 10 bases at V and 3 bases at J, with 15 bases between the two ends. The CDR3 is 13 residues long. CDR3 region: CATRGGRDYGYTF. In DNA, the CDR3 is TGTGCCACAAGAGGGGGAAGGGACTATGGCTACACCTTC.

This clonotype came up many times. This CDR3 reads CASRGQGLGANVLTF. The CDR3 DNA reads TGTGCCAGCAGGGGACAGGGGCTTGGGGCCAACGTCCTGACTTTC. The chain couples TRBV6-5 to TRBJ2-6; 10 bases fit TRBD1. Germline V lookup: CDR1 MNHEY, CDR2 SVGAGI. The CDR3 has 15 amino acids. V lost 6 bases to trimming and J lost 3 bases; unmatched junction nucleotides: 2.

This clonotype was seen many times. The rearrangement links TRBV7-2 to TRBJ2-3; D call uncertain. CDR1 and CDR2 from the germline V gene are SGHTA and FQGNSA. V was shortened by 0 bases and J by 5 bases, with 12 bases between the two germline ends. The CDR3 is 15 residues long. The CDR3 bases are TGTGCCAGCAGCTTAGCAAATCTTGGCGGAGATACGCAGTATTTT. It encodes CASSLANLGGDTQYF.

The J gene is TRBJ2-2, the V gene TRBV11-3; D gene ambiguous. CDR3 size: 16 residues. Germline V CDR1 and CDR2: SGHNT, YENEEA. Trimming stripped 0 bases from V and 0 bases from J, with 8 bases between. The CDR3 region is CASSLDWPANTGELFF. The CDR3 bases are TGTGCCAGCAGCTTAGATTGGCCAGCGAACACCGGGGAGCTGTTTTTT.

This clonotype occurred many times. The V and J genes are TRBV18 and TRBJ2-5; D is undetermined. This CDR3 comprises 13 residues. Per germline, CDR1 KGHSH and CDR2 LQKENI. The germline V and J ends were trimmed by 8 bases and 4 bases, with 14 bases remaining between them. The DNA for the CDR3 is TGTGCCAGCCTCATACAGCGAGGAGAGACCCAGTACTTC. It codes for CASLIQRGETQYF.

At least ten counts were recorded for this clonotype. The genes are TRBV5-1 and TRBJ1-6, with D perhaps TRBD1 (6 bases). Germline CDR1 and CDR2: SGHRS and YFSETQ. This CDR3 contains 14 residues. V shed 4 bases and J shed 7 bases, with 12 bases lying between them. The CDR3 DNA follows: TGCGCCAGCAGCCTTACAGGGAACAATTCACCCCTCCACTTT. Protein product: CASSLTGNNSPLHF. The whole variable domain, filled in from reference TRBV5-1 and TRBJ1-6, reads KAGVTQTPRYLIKTRGQQVTLSCSPISGHRSVSWYQQTPGQGLQFLFEYFSETQRNKGNFPGRFSGRQFSNSRSEMNVSTLELGDSALYLCASSLTGNNSPLHFGNGTRLTVT.

This clonotype was counted ten times or more. This chain uses TRBV5-1 with TRBJ2-3; TRBD2 matches at 15 bases. V lost 2 bases to trimming and J lost 0 bases; unmatched junction nucleotides: 7. Germline V lookup: CDR1 SGHRS, CDR2 YFSETQ. This CDR3 has 19 amino acids. CDR3 sequence: CASSLPGLAGGASTDTQYF. CDR3 coding DNA: TGCGCCAGCAGCTTACCGGGACTAGCGGGGGGAGCAAGCACAGATACGCAGTATTTT.

This clonotype was counted ten times or more. The V gene is TRBV5-5, the J gene TRBJ2-3; D unresolved. Germline V gene sequence: CDR1 SGHKS, CDR2 YYEKEE (reference sequence). The CDR3 loop spans 17 amino acids. The V end lost 3 bases, the J end lost 0 bases, and 17 bases lay between the germline ends. CDR3 DNA sequence: TGTGCCAGCAGCTCTCGTATGCAAGGAGCTAGCACAGATACGCAGTATTTT. Amino acids: CASSSRMQGASTDTQYF.